Listed below are T cell receptor beta chains from one sample, sequenced in a study of blood T cell repertoires in COVID-19. Produced via immunoSEQ multiplex PCR; TCRdb's table is partial and in-frame only. The data show approximately 240,000 clones, with 87% seen just once and around 6% held by the top ten. The source material was PBMCs or T cells enriched from blood (not recorded which). Source of these receptors: a woman under 40 with acute COVID-19. CDR3s include the opening cysteine and the closing phenylalanine or tryptophan. A D gene is named only where the DNA matches it firmly. Rows may omit the clone size; those that give it use once, few, many or a size class.

cdr3_nt	cdr3_aa	v_call	j_call	d_call	clone_size
TGTGCCAGTAGCCCCGGGACGGGGGGAGAGCAGTTCTTC	CASSPGTGGEQFF	TRBV19	TRBJ2-1	TRBD2	few
TGTGCCAGCAGTCAATGGACAGGGGGAAACAATGAGCAGTTCTTC	CASSQWTGGNNEQFF	TRBV6-5	TRBJ2-1	TRBD1	-
TGTGCCAGCAGCCAAGGGGGTGCAGGGCCTGGAAACACCATATATTTT	CASSQGGAGPGNTIYF	TRBV14	TRBJ1-3	-	-
TGTGCCAGCACCGTAAACGCGCGAGGAGTCAACGGGGAGCTGTTTTTT	CASTVNARGVNGELFF	TRBV27	TRBJ2-2	-	-
TGTGCCAGTAGTACACTAGCGGCGGCCACAGATACGCAGTATTTT	CASSTLAAATDTQYF	TRBV19	TRBJ2-3	TRBD2	-
TGTGCCTGGAGTGTGGGACTTTCCACAGATACGCAGTATTTT	CAWSVGLSTDTQYF	TRBV30	TRBJ2-3	-	-
TGTGCCAGCGGCCCCGGGACAGGGGCGACCGGGGAGCTGTTTTTT	CASGPGTGATGELFF	TRBV7-9	TRBJ2-2	TRBD1	-
TGCAGTGCTAGTCTGGCTAGCGGGTCTAGAGGGATTGATACGCAGTATTTT	CSASLASGSRGIDTQYF	TRBV20-1	TRBJ2-3	TRBD2	-
TGTGCCAGCAGCCAAGCCCTAGCGGACTCCTACAATGAGCAGTTCTTC	CASSQALADSYNEQFF	TRBV3-1/TRBV3-2	TRBJ2-1	TRBD2	-
TGTGCCAGCAGTTTGTTGAGGGCGGTTGGGACTGAAGCTTTCTTT	CASSLLRAVGTEAFF	TRBV28	TRBJ1-1	-	-
TGTGCCAGCAGTGAAGGATTGGGACAGTACAATGAGCAGTTCTTC	CASSEGLGQYNEQFF	TRBV2	TRBJ2-1	TRBD1	-
TGTGCCAGCAGCTTAAGCCCATCACCCCTCCACTTT	CASSLSPSPLHF	TRBV7-9	TRBJ1-6	-	-
TGTGCCTGCCGGGACAGGACCTCTGCTAACTATGGCTACACCTTC	CACRDRTSANYGYTF	TRBV30	TRBJ1-2	TRBD1	few
TGTGCCAGCAGCGTTCTTCCGGCCTACGAGCAGTACTTC	CASSVLPAYEQYF	TRBV9	TRBJ2-7	-	-
TGTGCCAGCAGTGGGGGACTAGCGGGGGCCCAAGAGACCCAGTACTTC	CASSGGLAGAQETQYF	TRBV6-1	TRBJ2-5	TRBD2	-
TGTGCCAGCAGCCGAGAGAGCTCCTATAATTCACCCCTCCACTTT	CASSRESSYNSPLHF	TRBV7-6	TRBJ1-6	-	-
TGTGCCAGCAGCTTATCCGGGGTTTTCAATGAGCAGTTCTTC	CASSLSGVFNEQFF	TRBV11-2	TRBJ2-1	-	-
TGTGCCAGCAGTGAAGGAGGGGGCAGTCAGCCCCAGCATTTT	CASSEGGGSQPQHF	TRBV6-1	TRBJ1-5	TRBD1	-
TGTGCCAGCAGCTTACCTGGACAGGGGATCTCCTATAATTCACCCCTCCACTTT	CASSLPGQGISYNSPLHF	TRBV7-8	TRBJ1-6	TRBD1	-
TGTGCCATCAGTGAGTCGAACGGGGCGGGACAGCCCCAGCATTTT	CAISESNGAGQPQHF	TRBV10-3	TRBJ1-5	-	-
TGTGCCAGCAGCTTAAGCGGACTAGCGGGGCGAGATACGCAGTATTTT	CASSLSGLAGRDTQYF	TRBV7-3	TRBJ2-3	TRBD2	-
TGCAGTGCTAGTGTAGTTGTGGGGGGATCTGGAGAAGAGACCCAGTACTTC	CSASVVVGGSGEETQYF	TRBV20-1	TRBJ2-5	-	-
TGTGCCAGCAGCTCCCACAGGGATCAGTACTTC	CASSSHRDQYF	TRBV7-9	TRBJ2-7	-	-
TGTGCCTGGAGTTCGGAGGTCACTGAAGCTTTCTTT	CAWSSEVTEAFF	TRBV30	TRBJ1-1	-	-
TGCACCAGCAGCCAAGATTGTCCCGGGAGGGGGGCCTACGAGCAGTACTTC	CTSSQDCPGRGAYEQYF	TRBV1	TRBJ2-7	-	-
TGTGCCAGTAGTATCTACCCTTCGAACACCGGGGAGCTGTTTTTT	CASSIYPSNTGELFF	TRBV19	TRBJ2-2	-	-
TGTGCCAGCAGCGGCGTTGTGGGGGGCTCCTACAATGAGCAGTTCTTC	CASSGVVGGSYNEQFF	TRBV5-6	TRBJ2-1	-	-
TGTGCCAGCAGCCCCTCCCGGACTAATGAAAAACTGTTTTTT	CASSPSRTNEKLFF	TRBV3-1/TRBV3-2	TRBJ1-4	-	-
TGTGCCAGCAGCTTTATAACAACAGGGGCCGGGGAGCTGTTTTTT	CASSFITTGAGELFF	TRBV7-9	TRBJ2-2	TRBD1	-
TGTGCCATCAGTACCGAGACACACTACGAGCAGTACTTC	CAISTETHYEQYF	TRBV10-3	TRBJ2-7	-	-
TGTGCCAGTAGTATACGAGGCAGCAACACTGAAGCTTTCTTT	CASSIRGSNTEAFF	TRBV19	TRBJ1-1	-	once
TGTGCCAGCAGCCCTAGCGGGGGCTCCTCCTACGAGCAGTACTTC	CASSPSGGSSYEQYF	TRBV28	TRBJ2-7	TRBD2	-
TGCGCCAGCAGCTTGGTCCGGGACAGGGATGGCTACACCTTC	CASSLVRDRDGYTF	TRBV5-1	TRBJ1-2	TRBD1	-
TGTGCCAGCGGCGATGGCGGCAGGGACTACGAGCAGTACTTC	CASGDGGRDYEQYF	TRBV9	TRBJ2-7	-	-
TGTGCCAGCTCACCTGGACAGGAAGTTGAAGCTTTCTTT	CASSPGQEVEAFF	TRBV18	TRBJ1-1	TRBD1	-
TGTGCCAGCAGTTCGGCCGGGGGTTTGAACACTGAAGCTTTCTTT	CASSSAGGLNTEAFF	TRBV28	TRBJ1-1	-	-
TGTGCCAGCTCGTACAGGGATAGCAATGAGCAGTTCTTC	CASSYRDSNEQFF	TRBV18	TRBJ2-1	-	-
TGTGCCAGCAGTTTCCCCGGGACTCTCTACGAGCAGTACTTC	CASSFPGTLYEQYF	TRBV28	TRBJ2-7	-	few
TGTGCCAGCAGGGAGACAGGGAACTACGAGCAGTACTTC	CASRETGNYEQYF	TRBV2	TRBJ2-7	TRBD1	-
TGTGCCAGCTCACCGCCATACGGGGAGGCTGCCCCCGGGGAGCTGTTTTTT	CASSPPYGEAAPGELFF	TRBV18	TRBJ2-2	-	-